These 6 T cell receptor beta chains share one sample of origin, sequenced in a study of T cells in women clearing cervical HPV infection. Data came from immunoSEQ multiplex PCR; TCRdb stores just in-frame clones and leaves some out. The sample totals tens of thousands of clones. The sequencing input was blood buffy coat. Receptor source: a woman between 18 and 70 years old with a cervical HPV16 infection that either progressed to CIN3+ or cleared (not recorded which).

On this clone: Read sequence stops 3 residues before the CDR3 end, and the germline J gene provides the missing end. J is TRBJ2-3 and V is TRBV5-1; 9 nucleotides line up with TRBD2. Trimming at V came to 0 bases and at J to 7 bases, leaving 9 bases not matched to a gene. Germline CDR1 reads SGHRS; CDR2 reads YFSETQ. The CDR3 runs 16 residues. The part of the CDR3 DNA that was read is TGCGCCAGCAGCTTGGCCGGGTTAGCGGGAGTAAATACG. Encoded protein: CASSLAGLAGVNT. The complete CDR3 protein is CASSLAGLAGVNTQYF.

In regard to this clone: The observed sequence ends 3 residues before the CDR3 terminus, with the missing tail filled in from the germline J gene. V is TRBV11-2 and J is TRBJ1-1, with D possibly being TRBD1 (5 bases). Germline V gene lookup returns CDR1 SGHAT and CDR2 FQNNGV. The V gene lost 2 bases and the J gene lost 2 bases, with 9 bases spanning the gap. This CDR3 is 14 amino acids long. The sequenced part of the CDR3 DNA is TGTGCCAGCAGCTTACAGGGTTTTAACACTGAA. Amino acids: CASSLQGFNTE. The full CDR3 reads CASSLQGFNTEAFF.

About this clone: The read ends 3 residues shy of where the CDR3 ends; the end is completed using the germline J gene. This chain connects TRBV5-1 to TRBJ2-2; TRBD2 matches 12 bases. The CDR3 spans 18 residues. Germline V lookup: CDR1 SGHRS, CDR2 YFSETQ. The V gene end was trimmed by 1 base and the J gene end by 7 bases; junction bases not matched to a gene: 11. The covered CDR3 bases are TGCGCCAGCAGCTTGACTCTAGCGGGAGGGCCTTGGCTCGGGGAG. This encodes CASSLTLAGGPWLGE. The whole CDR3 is CASSLTLAGGPWLGELFF.

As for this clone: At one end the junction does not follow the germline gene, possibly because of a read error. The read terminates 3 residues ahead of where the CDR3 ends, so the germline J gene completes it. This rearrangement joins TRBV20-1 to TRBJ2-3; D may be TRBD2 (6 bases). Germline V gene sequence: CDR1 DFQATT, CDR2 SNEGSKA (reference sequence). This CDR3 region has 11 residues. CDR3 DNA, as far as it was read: TGCAGTGCAAGAGCGGGAGATACG. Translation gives CSARAGDT. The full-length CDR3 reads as CSARAGDTQYF.

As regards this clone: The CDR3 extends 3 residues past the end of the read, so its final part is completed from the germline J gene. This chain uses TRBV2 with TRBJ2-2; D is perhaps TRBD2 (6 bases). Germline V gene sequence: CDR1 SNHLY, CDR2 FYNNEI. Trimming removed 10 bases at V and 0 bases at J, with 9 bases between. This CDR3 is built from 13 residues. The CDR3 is CATGLSNTGELFF. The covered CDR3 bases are TGTGCCACGGGACTCTCGAACACCGGGGAG.

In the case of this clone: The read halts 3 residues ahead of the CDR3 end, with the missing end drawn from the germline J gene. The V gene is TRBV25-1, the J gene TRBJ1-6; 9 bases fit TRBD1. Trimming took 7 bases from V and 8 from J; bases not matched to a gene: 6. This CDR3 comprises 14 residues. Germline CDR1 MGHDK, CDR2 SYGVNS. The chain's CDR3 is CASKGTGIHSPLHF. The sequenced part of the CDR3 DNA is TGTGCCAGCAAGGGGACAGGGATCCATTCACCC.